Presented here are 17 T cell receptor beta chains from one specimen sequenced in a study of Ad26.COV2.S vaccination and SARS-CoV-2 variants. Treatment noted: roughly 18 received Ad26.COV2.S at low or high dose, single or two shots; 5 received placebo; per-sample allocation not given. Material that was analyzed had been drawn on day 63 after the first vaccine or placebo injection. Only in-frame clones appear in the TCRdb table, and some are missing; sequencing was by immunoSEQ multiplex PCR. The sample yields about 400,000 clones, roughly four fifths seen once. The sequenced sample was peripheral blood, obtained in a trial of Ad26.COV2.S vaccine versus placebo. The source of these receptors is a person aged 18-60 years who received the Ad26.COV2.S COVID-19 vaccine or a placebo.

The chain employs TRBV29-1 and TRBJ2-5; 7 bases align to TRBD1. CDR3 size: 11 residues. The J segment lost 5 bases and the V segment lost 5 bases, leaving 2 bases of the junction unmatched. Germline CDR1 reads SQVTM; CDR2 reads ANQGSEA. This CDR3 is CSVTQGETQYF. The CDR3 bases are TGCAGCGTTACACAGGGGGAGACCCAGTACTTC.

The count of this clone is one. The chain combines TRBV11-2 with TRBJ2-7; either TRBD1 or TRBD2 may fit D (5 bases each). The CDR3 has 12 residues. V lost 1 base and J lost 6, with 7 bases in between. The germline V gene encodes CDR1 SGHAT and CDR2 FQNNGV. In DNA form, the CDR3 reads TGTGCCAGCAGCTTAGCGGGACCCGAGCAGTACTTC. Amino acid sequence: CASSLAGPEQYF.

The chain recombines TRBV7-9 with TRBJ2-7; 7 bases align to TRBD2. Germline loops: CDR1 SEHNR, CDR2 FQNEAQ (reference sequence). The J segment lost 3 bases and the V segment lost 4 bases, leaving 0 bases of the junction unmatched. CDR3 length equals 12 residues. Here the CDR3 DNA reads TGTGCCAGCAGCTGGGACTACTACGAGCAGTACTTC. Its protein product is CASSWDYYEQYF.

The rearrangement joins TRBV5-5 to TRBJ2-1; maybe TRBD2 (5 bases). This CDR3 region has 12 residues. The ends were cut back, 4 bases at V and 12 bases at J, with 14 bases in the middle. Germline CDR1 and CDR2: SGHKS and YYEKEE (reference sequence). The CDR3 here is CASSQLVLGQFF. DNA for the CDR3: TGTGCCAGCAGCCAACTAGTCCTAGGGCAGTTCTTC. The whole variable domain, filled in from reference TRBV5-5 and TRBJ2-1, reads DAGVTQSPTHLIKTRGQQVTLRCSPISGHKSVSWYQQVLGQGPQFIFQYYEKEERGRGNFPDRFSARQFPNYSSELNVNALLLGDSALYLCASSQLVLGQFFGPGTRLTVL.

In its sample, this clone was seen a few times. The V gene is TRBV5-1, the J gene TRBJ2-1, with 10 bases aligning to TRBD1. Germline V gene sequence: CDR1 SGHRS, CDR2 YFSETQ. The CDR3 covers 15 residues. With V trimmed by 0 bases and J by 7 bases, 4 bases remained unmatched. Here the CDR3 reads CASSLETGGRNEQFF. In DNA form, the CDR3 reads TGCGCCAGCAGCTTGGAGACAGGGGGCAGGAATGAGCAGTTCTTC.

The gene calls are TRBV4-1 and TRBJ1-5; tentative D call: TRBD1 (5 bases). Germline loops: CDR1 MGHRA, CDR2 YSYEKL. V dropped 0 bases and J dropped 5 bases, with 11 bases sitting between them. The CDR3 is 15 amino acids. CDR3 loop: CASSQDLQVYQPQHF. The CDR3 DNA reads TGCGCCAGCAGCCAAGATTTACAGGTTTATCAGCCCCAGCATTTT.

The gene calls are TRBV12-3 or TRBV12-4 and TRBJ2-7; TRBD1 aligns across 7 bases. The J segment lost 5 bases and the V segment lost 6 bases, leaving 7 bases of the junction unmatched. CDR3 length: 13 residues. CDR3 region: CASRPTGVHEQYF. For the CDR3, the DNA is TGTGCCAGCAGGCCTACAGGGGTCCACGAGCAGTACTTC.

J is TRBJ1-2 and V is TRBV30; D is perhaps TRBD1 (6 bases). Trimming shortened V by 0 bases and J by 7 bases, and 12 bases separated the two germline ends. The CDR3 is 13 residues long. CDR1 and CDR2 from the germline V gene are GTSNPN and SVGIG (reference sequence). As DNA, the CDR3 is TGTGCCTGGAGTGTCGGCCGAGGGGGTGGCTACACCTTC. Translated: CAWSVGRGGGYTF.

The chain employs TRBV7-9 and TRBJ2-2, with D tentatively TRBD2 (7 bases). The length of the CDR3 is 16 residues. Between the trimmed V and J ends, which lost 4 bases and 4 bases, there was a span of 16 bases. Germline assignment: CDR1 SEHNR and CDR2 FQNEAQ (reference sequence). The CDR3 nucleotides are TGTGCCAGCAGCTCCTGGGGCGGGGGCGCCACCGGGGAGCTGTTTTTT. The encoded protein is CASSSWGGGATGELFF.

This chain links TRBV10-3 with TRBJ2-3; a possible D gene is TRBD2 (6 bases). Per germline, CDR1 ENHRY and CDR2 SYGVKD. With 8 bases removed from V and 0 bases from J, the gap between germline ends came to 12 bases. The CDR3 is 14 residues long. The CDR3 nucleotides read TGTGCCATCTCGGCGGGGACTAGCACAGATACGCAGTATTTT. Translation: CAISAGTSTDTQYF.

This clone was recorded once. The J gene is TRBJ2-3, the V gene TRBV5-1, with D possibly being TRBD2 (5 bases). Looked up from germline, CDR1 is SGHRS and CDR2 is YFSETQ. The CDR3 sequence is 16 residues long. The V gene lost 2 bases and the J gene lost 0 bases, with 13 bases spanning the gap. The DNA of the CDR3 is TGCGCCAGCAGCTTCCCCCGAGCGGTGAGCACAGATACGCAGTATTTT. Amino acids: CASSFPRAVSTDTQYF.

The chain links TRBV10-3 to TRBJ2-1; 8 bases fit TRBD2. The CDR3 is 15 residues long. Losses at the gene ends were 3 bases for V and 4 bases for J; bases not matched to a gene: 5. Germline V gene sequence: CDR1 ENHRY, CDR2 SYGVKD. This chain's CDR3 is CAISEGTRTYNEQFF. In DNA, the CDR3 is TGTGCCATCAGTGAAGGGACTAGAACTTACAATGAGCAGTTCTTC.

The CDR3: CASSPAGGPPETQYF. The CDR3 coding sequence is TGTGCCAGTAGTCCGGCGGGAGGACCCCCAGAGACCCAGTACTTC. The rearrangement uses TRBV19 and TRBJ2-5, with 8 bases fitting TRBD2. The J segment lost 4 bases and the V segment lost 5 bases, leaving 9 bases of the junction unmatched. Germline-derived CDR1 and CDR2 are LNHDA and SQIVND (reference sequence). The CDR3 has 15 residues.

The CDR3 reads CASSLTYSNQPQHF. The CDR3 DNA reads as TGCGCCAGCAGTTTAACCTATAGCAATCAGCCCCAGCATTTT. V gene TRBV10-2 combines with J gene TRBJ1-5; the D is unclear. Trimming took 5 bases from V and 0 from J, leaving 8 bases between them. The CDR3 loop spans 14 amino acids. The germline V gene has CDR1 WSHSY and CDR2 SAAADI.

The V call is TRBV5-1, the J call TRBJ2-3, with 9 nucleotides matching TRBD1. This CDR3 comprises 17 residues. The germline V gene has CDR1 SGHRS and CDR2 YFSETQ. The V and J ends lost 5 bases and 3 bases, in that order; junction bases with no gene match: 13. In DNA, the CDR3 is TGCGCCAGCAGTTTAAAAACCGACAGGGGGTTTACAGATACGCAGTATTTT. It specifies CASSLKTDRGFTDTQYF.

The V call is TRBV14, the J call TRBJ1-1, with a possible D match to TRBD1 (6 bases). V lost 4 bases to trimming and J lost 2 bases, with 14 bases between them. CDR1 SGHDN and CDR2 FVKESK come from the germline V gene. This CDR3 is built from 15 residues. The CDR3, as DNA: TGTGCCAGCAGCCTAGGGGGGGGGTTTAACACTGAAGCTTTCTTT. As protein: CASSLGGGFNTEAFF.

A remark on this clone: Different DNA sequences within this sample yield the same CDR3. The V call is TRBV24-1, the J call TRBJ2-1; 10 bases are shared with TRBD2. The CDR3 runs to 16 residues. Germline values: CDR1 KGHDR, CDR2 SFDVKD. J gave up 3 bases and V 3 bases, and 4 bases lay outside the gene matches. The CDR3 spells CATSDPSGSLYNEQFF. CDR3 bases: TGTGCCACCAGTGATCCTAGCGGGAGTCTCTACAATGAGCAGTTCTTC.